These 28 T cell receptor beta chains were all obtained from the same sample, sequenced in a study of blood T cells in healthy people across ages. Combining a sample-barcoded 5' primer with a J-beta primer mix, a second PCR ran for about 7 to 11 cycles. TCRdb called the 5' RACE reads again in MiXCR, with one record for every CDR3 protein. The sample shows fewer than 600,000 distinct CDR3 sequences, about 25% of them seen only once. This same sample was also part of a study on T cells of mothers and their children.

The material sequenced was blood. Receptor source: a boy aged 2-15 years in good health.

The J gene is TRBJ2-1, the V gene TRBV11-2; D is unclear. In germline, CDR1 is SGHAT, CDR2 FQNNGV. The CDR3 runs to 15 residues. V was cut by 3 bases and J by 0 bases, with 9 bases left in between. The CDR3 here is CASSFEVASYNEQFF. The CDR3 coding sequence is TGTGCCAGCAGCTTTGAGGTCGCCTCCTACAATGAGCAGTTCTTC.

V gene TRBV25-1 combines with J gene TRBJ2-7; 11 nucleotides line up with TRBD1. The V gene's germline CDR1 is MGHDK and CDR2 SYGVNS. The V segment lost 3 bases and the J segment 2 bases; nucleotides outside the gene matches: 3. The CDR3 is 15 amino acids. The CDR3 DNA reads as TGTGCCAGCAGTGAGGGGACAGGGGGACCCTACGAGCAGTACTTC. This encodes CASSEGTGGPYEQYF.

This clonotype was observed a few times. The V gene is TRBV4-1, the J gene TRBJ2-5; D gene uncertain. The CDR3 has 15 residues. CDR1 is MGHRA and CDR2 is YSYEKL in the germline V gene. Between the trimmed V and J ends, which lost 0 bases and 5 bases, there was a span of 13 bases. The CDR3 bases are TGCGCCAGCAGCCAAGATCCTGGGTATCTGGAGACCCAGTACTTC. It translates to CASSQDPGYLETQYF.

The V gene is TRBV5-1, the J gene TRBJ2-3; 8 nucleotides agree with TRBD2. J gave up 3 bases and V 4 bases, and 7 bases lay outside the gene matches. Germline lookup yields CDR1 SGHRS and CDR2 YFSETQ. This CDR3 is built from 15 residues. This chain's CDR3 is CASSVGGAWTDTQYF. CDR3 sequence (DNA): TGCGCCAGCAGCGTCGGGGGGGCATGGACAGATACGCAGTATTTT.

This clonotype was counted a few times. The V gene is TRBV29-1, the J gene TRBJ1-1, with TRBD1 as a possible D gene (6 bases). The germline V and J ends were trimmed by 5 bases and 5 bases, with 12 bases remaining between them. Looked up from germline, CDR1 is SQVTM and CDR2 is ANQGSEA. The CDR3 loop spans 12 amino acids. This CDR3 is CSVRAGETEAFF. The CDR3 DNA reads TGCAGCGTTCGGGCAGGGGAAACTGAAGCTTTCTTT.

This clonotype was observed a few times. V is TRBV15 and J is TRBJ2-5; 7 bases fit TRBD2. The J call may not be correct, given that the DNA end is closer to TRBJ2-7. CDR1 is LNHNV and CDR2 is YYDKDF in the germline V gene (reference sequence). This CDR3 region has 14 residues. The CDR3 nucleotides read TGTGCCACCGCCGTGGGGGGGAGATCCTACGAGCAGTACTTC. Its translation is CATAVGGRSYEQYF.

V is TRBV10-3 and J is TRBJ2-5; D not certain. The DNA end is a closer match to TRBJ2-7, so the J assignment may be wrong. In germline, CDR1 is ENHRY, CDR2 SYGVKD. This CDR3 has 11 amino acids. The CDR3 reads CAIRALGEQYF. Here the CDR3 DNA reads TGTGCCATCCGGGCCCTAGGCGAGCAGTACTTC.

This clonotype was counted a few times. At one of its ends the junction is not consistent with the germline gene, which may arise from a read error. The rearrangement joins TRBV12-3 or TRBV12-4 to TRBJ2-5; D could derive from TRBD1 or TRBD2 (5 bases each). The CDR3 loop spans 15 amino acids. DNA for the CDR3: TGTGCCAGCAGTACCGACCGATTCTTAGGGGAGACCCAGTGCTTC. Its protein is CASSTDRFLGETQCF.

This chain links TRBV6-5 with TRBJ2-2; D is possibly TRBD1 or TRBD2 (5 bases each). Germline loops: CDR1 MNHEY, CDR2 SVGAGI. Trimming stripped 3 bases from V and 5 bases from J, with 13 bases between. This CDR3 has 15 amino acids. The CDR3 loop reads CASSYEGPGTGELFF. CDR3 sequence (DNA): TGTGCCAGCAGTTATGAGGGGCCGGGGACCGGGGAGCTGTTTTTT.

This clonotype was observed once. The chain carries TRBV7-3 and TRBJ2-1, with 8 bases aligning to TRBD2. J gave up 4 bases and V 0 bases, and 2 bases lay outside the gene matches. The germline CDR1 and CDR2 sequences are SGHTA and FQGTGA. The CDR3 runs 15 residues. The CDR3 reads CASSLTASGYNEQFF. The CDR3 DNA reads TGTGCCAGCAGCTTAACGGCTAGCGGGTACAATGAGCAGTTCTTC.

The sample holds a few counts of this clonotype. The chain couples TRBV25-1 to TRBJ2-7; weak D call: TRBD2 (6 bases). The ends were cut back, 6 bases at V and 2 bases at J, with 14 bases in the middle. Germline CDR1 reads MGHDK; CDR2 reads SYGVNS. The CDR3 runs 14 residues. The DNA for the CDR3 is TGTGCCAGCAGCGTTGATAGGAGGGCCTACGAGCAGTACTTC. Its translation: CASSVDRRAYEQYF.

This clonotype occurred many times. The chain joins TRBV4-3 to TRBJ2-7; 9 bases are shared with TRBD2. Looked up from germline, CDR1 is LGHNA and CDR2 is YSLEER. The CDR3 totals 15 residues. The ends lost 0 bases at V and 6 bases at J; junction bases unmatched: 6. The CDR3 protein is CASSQESSGSAEQYF. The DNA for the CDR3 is TGCGCCAGCAGCCAAGAAAGTAGCGGGAGTGCCGAGCAGTACTTC.

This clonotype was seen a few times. The CDR3 region has the DNA TGTGCCAGCAGCCCTCCGCAGGCAACTAATGAAAAACTGTTTTTT. Translating gives CASSPPQATNEKLFF. This sequence joins TRBV7-9 and TRBJ1-4; D is ambiguous. V was trimmed by 5 bases and J by 0 bases, leaving 10 bases between them. Germline CDR1 reads SEHNR; CDR2 reads FQNEAQ (reference sequence). This CDR3 contains 15 residues. The full variable domain, rest sourced from reference TRBV7-9 and TRBJ1-4, is DTGVSQNPRHKITKRGQNVTFRCDPISEHNRLYWYRQTLGQGPEFLTYFQNEAQLEKSRLLSDRFSAERPKGSFSTLEIQRTEQGDSAMYLCASSPPQATNEKLFFGSGTQLSVL.

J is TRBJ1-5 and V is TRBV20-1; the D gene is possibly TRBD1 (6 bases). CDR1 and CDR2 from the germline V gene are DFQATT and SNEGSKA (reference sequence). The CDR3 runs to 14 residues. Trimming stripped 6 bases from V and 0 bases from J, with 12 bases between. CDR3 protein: CSAWDTISNQPQHF. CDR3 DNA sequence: TGCAGTGCCTGGGACACCATTAGCAATCAGCCCCAGCATTTT.

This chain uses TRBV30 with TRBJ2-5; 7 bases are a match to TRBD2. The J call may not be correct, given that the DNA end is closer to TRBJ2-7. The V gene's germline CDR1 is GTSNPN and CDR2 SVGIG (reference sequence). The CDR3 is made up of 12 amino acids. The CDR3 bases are TGTGCCTGGAGTGAGGGAGGGCACGAGCAGTACTTC. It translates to CAWSEGGHEQYF.

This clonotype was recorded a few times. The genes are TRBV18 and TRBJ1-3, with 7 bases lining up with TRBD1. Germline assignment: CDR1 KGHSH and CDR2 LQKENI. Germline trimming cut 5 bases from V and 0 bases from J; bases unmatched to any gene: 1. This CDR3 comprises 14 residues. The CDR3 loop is CASSGDSSGNTIYF. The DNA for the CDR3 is TGTGCCAGCTCAGGGGACAGCTCTGGAAACACCATATATTTT.

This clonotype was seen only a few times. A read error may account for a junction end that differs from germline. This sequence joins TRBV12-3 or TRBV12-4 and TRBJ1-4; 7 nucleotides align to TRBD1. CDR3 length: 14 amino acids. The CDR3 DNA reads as TGTGCCAGCACCCTAGGGGGCTCTAATAAAAAACTGTTTTTT. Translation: CASTLGGSNKKLFF.

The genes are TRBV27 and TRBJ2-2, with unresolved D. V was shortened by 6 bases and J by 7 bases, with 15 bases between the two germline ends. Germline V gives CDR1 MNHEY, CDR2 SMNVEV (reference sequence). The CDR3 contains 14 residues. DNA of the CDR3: TGTGCCAGCAGCCCTCCGGTTCCGGGCGGGGAGCTGTTTTTT. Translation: CASSPPVPGGELFF.

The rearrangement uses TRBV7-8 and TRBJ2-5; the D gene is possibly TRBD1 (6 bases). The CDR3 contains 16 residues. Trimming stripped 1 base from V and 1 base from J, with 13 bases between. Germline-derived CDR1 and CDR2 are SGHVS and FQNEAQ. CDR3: CASSLGRTAIQETQYF. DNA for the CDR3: TGTGCCAGCAGCTTAGGACGGACAGCAATCCAAGAGACCCAGTACTTC.

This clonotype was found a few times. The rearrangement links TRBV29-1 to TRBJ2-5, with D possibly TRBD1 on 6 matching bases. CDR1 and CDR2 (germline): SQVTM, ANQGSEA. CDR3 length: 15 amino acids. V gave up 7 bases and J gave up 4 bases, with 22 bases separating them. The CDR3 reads CSAYPTGLGPETQYF. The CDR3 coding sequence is TGCAGCGCCTACCCAACAGGGCTAGGGCCAGAGACCCAGTACTTC.

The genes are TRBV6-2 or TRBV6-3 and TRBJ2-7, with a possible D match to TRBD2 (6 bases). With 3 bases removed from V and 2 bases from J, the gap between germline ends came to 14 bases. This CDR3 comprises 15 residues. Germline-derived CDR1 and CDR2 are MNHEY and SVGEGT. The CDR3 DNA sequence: TGTGCCAGCAGTTATTTCGCTAGCGAGGCCTACGAGCAGTACTTC. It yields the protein CASSYFASEAYEQYF.

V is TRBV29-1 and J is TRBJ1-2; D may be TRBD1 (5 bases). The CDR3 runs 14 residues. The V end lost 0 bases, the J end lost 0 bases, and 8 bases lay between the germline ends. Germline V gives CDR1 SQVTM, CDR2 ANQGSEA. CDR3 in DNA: TGCAGCGTTGAAGAGGGGCAGTCTAACTATGGCTACACCTTC. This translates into CSVEEGQSNYGYTF.

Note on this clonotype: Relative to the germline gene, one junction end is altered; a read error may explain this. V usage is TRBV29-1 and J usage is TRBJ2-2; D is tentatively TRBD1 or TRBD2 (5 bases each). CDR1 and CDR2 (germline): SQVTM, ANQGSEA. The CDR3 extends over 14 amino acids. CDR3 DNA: TGCAGCGTTGAGGCAGGGTCGAACACCGGGGAGCCGTTTTTT. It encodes CSVEAGSNTGEPFF.

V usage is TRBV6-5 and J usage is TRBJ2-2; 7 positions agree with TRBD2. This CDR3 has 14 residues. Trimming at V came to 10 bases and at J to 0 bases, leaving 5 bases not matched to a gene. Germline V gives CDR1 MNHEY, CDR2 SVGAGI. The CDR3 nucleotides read TGTGCCACCAAGACTAGCCCGAACACCGGGGAGCTGTTTTTT. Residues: CATKTSPNTGELFF.

CDR3 nucleotide sequence: TGTGCCTGGAGTCGAGGCCGGGATGGCTACACCTTC. Its protein product is CAWSRGRDGYTF. The chain couples TRBV30 to TRBJ1-2; D not certain. Germline-derived CDR1 and CDR2 are GTSNPN and SVGIG (reference sequence). Between the trimmed V and J ends, which lost 2 bases and 6 bases, there was a span of 10 bases. This CDR3 comprises 12 residues.

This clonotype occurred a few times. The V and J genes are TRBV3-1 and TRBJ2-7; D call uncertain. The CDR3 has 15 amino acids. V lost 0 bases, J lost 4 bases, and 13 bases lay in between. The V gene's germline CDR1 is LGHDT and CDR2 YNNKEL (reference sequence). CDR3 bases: TGTGCCAGCAGCCAAGAAATCACAGTTCATTACGAGCAGTACTTC. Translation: CASSQEITVHYEQYF.

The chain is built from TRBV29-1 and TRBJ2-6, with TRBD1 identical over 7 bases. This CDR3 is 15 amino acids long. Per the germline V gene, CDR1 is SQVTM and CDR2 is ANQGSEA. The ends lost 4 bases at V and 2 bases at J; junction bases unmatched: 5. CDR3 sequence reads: CSVVGTGAGANVLTF. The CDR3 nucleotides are TGCAGCGTTGTGGGTACAGGGGCTGGGGCCAACGTCCTGACTTTC.

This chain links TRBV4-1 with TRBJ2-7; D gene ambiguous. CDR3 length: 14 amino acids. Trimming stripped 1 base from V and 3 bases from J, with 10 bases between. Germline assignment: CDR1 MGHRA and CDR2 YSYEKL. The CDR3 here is CASSQVIGIYEQYF. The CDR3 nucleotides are TGCGCCAGCAGCCAAGTCATAGGTATCTACGAGCAGTACTTC.